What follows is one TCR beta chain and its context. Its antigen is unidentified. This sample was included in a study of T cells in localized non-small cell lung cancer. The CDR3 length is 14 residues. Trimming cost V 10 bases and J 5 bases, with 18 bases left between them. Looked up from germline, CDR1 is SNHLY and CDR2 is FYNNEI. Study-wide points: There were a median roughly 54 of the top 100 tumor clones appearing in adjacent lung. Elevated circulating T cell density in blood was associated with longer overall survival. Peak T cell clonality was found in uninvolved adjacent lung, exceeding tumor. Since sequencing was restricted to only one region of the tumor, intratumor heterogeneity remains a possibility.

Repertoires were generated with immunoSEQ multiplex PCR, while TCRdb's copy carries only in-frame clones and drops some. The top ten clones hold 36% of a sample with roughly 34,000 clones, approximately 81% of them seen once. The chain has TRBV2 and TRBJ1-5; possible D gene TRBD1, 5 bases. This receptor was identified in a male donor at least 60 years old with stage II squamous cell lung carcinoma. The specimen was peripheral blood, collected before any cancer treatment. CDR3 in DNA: TGTGCCACCGGGCGCTCCGGGGGTGATCAGCCCCAGCATTTT. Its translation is CATGRSGGDQPQHF.